This TCR beta chain was retrieved from a study of CD8 T cells in ankylosing spondylitis. Germline CDR1 and CDR2: DFQATT and SNEGSKA (reference sequence). CDR3 size: 14 residues. Trimming at V came to 3 bases and at J to 9 bases, leaving 6 bases not matched to a gene. TCRdb re-derived calls from the 5' RACE reads in MiXCR, one entry per CDR3 protein. Among about 140,000 distinct CDR3 sequences listed, roughly a third were seen once. This clonotype was counted ten times or more. The source of this sequence is a male donor with ankylosing spondylitis. The sequencing input was synovial fluid, either unsorted or a sorted T cell fraction (not recorded which). This sequence joins TRBV20-1 and TRBJ1-6, with 9 positions matching TRBD1. CDR3 DNA: TGCAGTGCTAGGGGACAGGGAAACCTTTCACCCCTCCACTTT. Residues: CSARGQGNLSPLHF.